What follows describes a single TCR beta chain. The target of this receptor is not known. No base quality values were provided; no much bigger clone lies one nucleotide off. This entry is derived from a study of T cells after somatic rescue of genetic block (dated by TCRdb to the early 2020s). Concerning the study at large: What the study looked at was long-term robustness, specifically in a T-cell system that came about through somatic rescue of a genetic block in T-cell development.

The junction shows trimming of 0 bases on V and 0 bases on J, plus 16 bases between the germline ends. The CDR3 sequence holds 18 residues, the cysteine and phenylalanine included. The sequence is cut down to CDR3 DNA, 54 bases in frame from base 1. CDR1 and CDR2, looked up from the germline V gene (reference sequence), are SGHNT and YYREEE. Receptor amplification or capture employed the immunoSEQ multiplex PCR assay. TCRdb holds this immuneACCESS table with in-frame rearrangements only. Some clones are missing; in checked studies, unresolved V genes explain under half, and the rest has no known cause. This sample has some 14,000 clones in its table, and about 70% of those were observed once. Together, the top ten hold 27% of the sample.

Recombination connected TRBV5-4 to TRBJ2-1; TRBD2 is possibly the D segment (7 matching bases). The clonotype originates from a man in his late teens or twenties. Sequencing input: peripheral blood mononuclear cells (PBMCs). The CDR3 protein sequence reads: CASSLVGGARSSYNEQFF. The nucleotides are TGTGCCAGCAGCTTGGTTGGGGGGGCCCGCAGCTCCTACAATGAGCAGTTCTTC.